Listed below are T cell receptor beta chains from one sample, sequenced in a study of graft-versus-host responses after intestinal transplantation. Clones were sequenced by immunoSEQ multiplex PCR, and TCRdb holds only the in-frame ones, with some missing. The table has about 97,000 clones, approximately 92% seen once. This material consisted of PBMCs, taken about 450 days after intestinal transplant. These receptors all stem from a human patient who received an intestinal transplant, so some T cells may come from the graft donor. CDR3s include the opening cysteine and the closing phenylalanine or tryptophan. Fields, in order: clone size, J gene, D gene, V gene, CDR3 protein, CDR3 DNA. A D gene is named only where the DNA matches it firmly. Rows give clone size only sometimes, using once, few, many, or a class for an expanded clone.

>NA|TRBJ2-7|TRBD1|TRBV6-5
CASASGTGYYEQYF
TGTGCCAGCGCATCCGGGACAGGGTACTACGAGCAGTACTTC
>NA|TRBJ2-2|NA|TRBV19
CASSTNGELFF
TGTGCCAGTAGCACAAACGGGGAGCTGTTTTTT
>NA|TRBJ1-1|NA|TRBV5-8
CASSFGEGRAEAFF
TGTGCCAGCAGCTTCGGGGAGGGGCGAGCTGAAGCTTTCTTT
>NA|TRBJ2-7|TRBD1|TRBV13
CASSPLTDRDSSYEQYF
TGTGCCAGCAGCCCTCTAACGGACAGGGATAGCTCCTACGAGCAGTACTTC
>NA|TRBJ2-2|TRBD2|TRBV6-1
CASSRSGSTGELFF
TGTGCCAGCAGCCGAAGCGGGAGCACCGGGGAGCTGTTTTTT
>NA|TRBJ2-7|NA|TRBV7-3
CASSSDVDGEQYF
TGTGCCAGCAGCTCAGACGTCGATGGCGAGCAGTACTTC
>NA|TRBJ2-3|NA|TRBV7-6
CASSSSGPDTQYF
TGTGCCAGCAGCTCCTCCGGTCCAGATACGCAGTATTTT
>few|TRBJ2-3|TRBD1|TRBV5-6
CASSPRYRGLLYSTDTQYF
TGTGCCAGCAGCCCCAGGTACAGGGGGCTCCTTTATAGCACAGATACGCAGTATTTT
>NA|TRBJ1-5|NA|TRBV6-1
CASSEHTVGNQPQHF
TGTGCCAGCAGTGAACACACTGTGGGCAATCAGCCCCAGCATTTT
>NA|TRBJ2-4|TRBD2|TRBV29-1
CSVEDRGSGGLNIQYF
TGCAGCGTTGAAGATCGTGGTAGCGGGGGATTAAACATTCAGTACTTC
>NA|TRBJ2-6|TRBD1|TRBV7-9
CASSPRDRGPLWANVLTF
TGTGCCAGCAGCCCCCGGGACAGGGGTCCGTTATGGGCCAACGTCCTGACTTTC
>NA|TRBJ1-5|NA|TRBV29-1
CSVVVENQPQHF
TGCAGCGTTGTCGTGGAGAATCAGCCCCAGCATTTT
>NA|TRBJ1-6|NA|TRBV10-2
CASSGGNNSPLHF
TGCGCCAGCAGTGGGGGGAATAATTCACCCCTCCACTTT
>once|TRBJ1-1|NA|TRBV6-1
CASSETFGLGNTEAFF
TGTGCCAGCAGTGAAACCTTCGGACTGGGGAACACTGAAGCTTTCTTT
>NA|TRBJ1-4|NA|TRBV5-6
CASSLGGDEKLFF
TGTGCCAGCAGCTTAGGAGGGGATGAAAAACTGTTTTTT
>NA|TRBJ2-2|TRBD1|TRBV4-2
CASSLSGQGSPGGLFF
TGTGCCAGCAGCCTATCGGGACAGGGGAGTCCGGGAGGGCTGTTTTTT
>NA|TRBJ2-7|NA|TRBV11-1
CASSLNRAPNYEQYF
TGTGCCAGCAGCTTAAACAGGGCACCGAACTACGAGCAGTACTTC
>NA|TRBJ1-2|NA|TRBV19
CAREGEGYTF
TGTGCCAGAGAGGGGGAGGGCTACACCTTC
>NA|TRBJ1-1|NA|TRBV4-1
CASSQVSPTRGTEAFF
TGCGCCAGCAGCCAAGTCTCCCCTACTAGGGGCACTGAAGCTTTCTTT
>NA|TRBJ1-5|TRBD1|TRBV19
CASRTGQGNNQPQHF
TGTGCCAGTAGGACGGGACAGGGTAACAATCAGCCCCAGCATTTT
>NA|TRBJ1-5|NA|TRBV21-1
CATTPGWTGGIRQLQHF
TGTGCCACCACCCCCGGCTGGACAGGGGGGATTCGGCAGCTCCAGCATTTT
>NA|TRBJ1-5|NA|TRBV2
CASSEGGNQPQHF
TGTGCCAGCAGTGAAGGGGGCAATCAGCCCCAGCATTTT
>NA|TRBJ1-2|NA|TRBV7-8
CASSPRGRQAEDGYTF
TGTGCCAGCAGCCCCAGAGGGCGACAGGCGGAGGATGGCTACACCTTC
>NA|TRBJ1-3|NA|TRBV7-9
CASSLVVGNTIYF
TGTGCCAGCAGCTTGGTGGTTGGAAACACCATATATTTT
>NA|TRBJ1-2|NA|TRBV4-1
CASSQEKGNYGYTF
TGCGCCAGCAGCCAAGAGAAAGGGAACTATGGCTACACCTTC
>NA|TRBJ2-1|NA|TRBV5-4
CASSFSGVNNEQFF
TGTGCCAGCAGCTTCTCCGGGGTTAACAATGAGCAGTTCTTC
>NA|TRBJ2-7|NA|TRBV19
CASRKGYEQYF
TGTGCCAGTAGGAAAGGCTACGAGCAGTACTTC
>once|TRBJ1-2|NA|TRBV5-6
CASSRMGTGNYGYTF
TGTGCCAGCAGCCGAATGGGGACCGGGAACTATGGCTACACCTTC
>NA|TRBJ1-2|NA|TRBV7-9
CASSPTDSNYGYTF
TGTGCCAGCAGCCCGACGGACAGTAACTATGGCTACACCTTC
>NA|TRBJ2-7|NA|TRBV2
CASSELIQGGQYF
TGTGCCAGCAGTGAACTCATACAGGGTGGGCAGTACTTC
>NA|TRBJ1-1|NA|TRBV4-1
CASSQGPRTNTEAFF
TGCGCCAGCAGCCAAGGACCACGGACGAACACTGAAGCTTTCTTT
>NA|TRBJ1-4|NA|TRBV10-3
CAISAEQVDEKLFF
TGTGCCATCAGTGCGGAGCAGGTAGACGAAAAACTGTTTTTT
>NA|TRBJ2-3|NA|TRBV27
CASSFFHTDTQYF
TGTGCCAGCAGTTTCTTCCACACAGATACGCAGTATTTT
>NA|TRBJ2-1|NA|TRBV7-8
CASSSTPPLPNEQFF
TGTGCCAGCAGCTCAACACCGCCCCTCCCCAATGAGCAGTTCTTC
>NA|TRBJ1-1|NA|TRBV18
CASSPGTAMNTEAFF
TGTGCCAGCTCACCGGGTACAGCGATGAACACTGAAGCTTTCTTT
>NA|TRBJ1-1|NA|TRBV7-3
CASSLDRQDEAFF
TGTGCCAGCAGCTTGGATCGACAGGATGAAGCTTTCTTT
>once|TRBJ1-4|TRBD1|TRBV27
CASSRTGERSEKLFF
TGTGCCAGCAGCCGGACAGGGGAAAGGAGTGAAAAACTGTTTTTT
>few|TRBJ1-6|NA|TRBV10-3
CAISPQGSDSPLHF
TGTGCCATCAGCCCACAGGGATCGGATTCACCCCTCCACTTT
>NA|TRBJ2-1|NA|TRBV7-3
CASSRPEGGEQFF
TGTGCCAGCAGCCGGCCCGAGGGGGGTGAGCAGTTCTTC
>NA|TRBJ2-7|NA|TRBV2
CASSPPSSYEQYF
TGTGCCAGCAGTCCACCTAGCTCCTACGAGCAGTACTTC